The subject of this entry is one T cell receptor beta chain. No antigen is known for it. The protocol was immunoSEQ multiplex PCR, while the TCRdb copy is restricted to in-frame clones and leaves out a portion. The table has around 2,000,000 clones, 85% to 95% seen once. This sample stems from a study of shared clonotypes between healthy human individuals. Study details: Donor composition was a couple of women and a few men, aged 18 to 49. Points from the study as a whole: Roughly 4.7% was the fraction of naive CD4 clonotypes found shared across several donors.

CDR1 and CDR2 (germline): SNHLY, FYNNEI. The CDR3 loop spans 14 amino acids. Trimming shortened V by 7 bases and J by 0 bases, and 12 bases separated the two germline ends. The V call is TRBV2, the J call TRBJ1-1, with no clear D. The clonotype was recovered from a man younger than 35 in good health. Sequencing used naive CD4+ T cells sorted from blood. Regarding subset: CD45RA+ positively selected. The DNA for the CDR3 is TGTGCCAGCACCGCCATCGGCATGAACACTGAAGCTTTCTTT. Protein: CASTAIGMNTEAFF.